Listed here are 9 T cell receptor beta chains from one sample, sequenced in a study of cytomegalovirus exposure and HLA in healthy donors. The table came from immunoSEQ multiplex PCR; TCRdb's copy has only in-frame clones and leaves some out. The sample contains 200,000 to 250,000 clones, around 87% of which appear only once. The sample consisted of PBMCs. All receptors come from a woman aged 18-29 years in good health and CMV-seropositive.

This rearrangement joins TRBV28 to TRBJ2-5; tentatively, D is TRBD2 (5 bases). The CDR3 runs 16 residues. The ends were cut back, 1 base at V and 3 bases at J, with 15 bases in the middle. Germline assignment: CDR1 MDHEN and CDR2 SYDVKM. The CDR3 region is CASSLSVRTSKETQYF. CDR3 in DNA: TGTGCCAGCAGTTTATCTGTTCGAACTAGTAAAGAGACCCAGTACTTC.

The V and J genes are TRBV27 and TRBJ2-1, with TRBD2 matching 8 bases. V shed 3 bases and J 9 bases; nucleotides not matched to a gene: 16. CDR3 length: 17 amino acids. Germline V gives CDR1 MNHEY, CDR2 SMNVEV (reference sequence). The CDR3 reads CASSFSRTSSQYSEQFF. In DNA, the CDR3 is TGTGCCAGCAGTTTCTCCCGGACTAGCAGCCAATATAGTGAGCAGTTCTTC.

DNA for the CDR3: TGTGCCAGCAGCTTAACGGCCTACGAGCAGTACTTC. Amino acid sequence: CASSLTAYEQYF. The V call is TRBV7-8, the J call TRBJ2-7; D gene unclear. The CDR3 has 12 residues. Trimming stripped 2 bases from V and 2 bases from J, with 4 bases between. The germline CDR1 and CDR2 sequences are SGHVS and FQNEAQ. The full variable domain, completed using reference TRBV7-8 and TRBJ2-7, is GAGVSQSPRYKVAKRGQDVALRCDPISGHVSLFWYQQALGQGPEFLTYFQNEAQLDKSGLPSDRFFAERPEGSVSTLKIQRTQQEDSAVYLCASSLTAYEQYFGPGTRLTVT.

The table lists this clone with a count of one. The genes are TRBV27 and TRBJ2-2, with TRBD2 identical over 7 bases. V was clipped by 5 bases and J by 6 bases; unmatched bases: 9. Germline V gene lookup returns CDR1 MNHEY and CDR2 SMNVEV (reference sequence). This CDR3 is built from 15 residues. Here the CDR3 DNA reads TGTGCCAGCAGTGCCCGCGGCGGGAGTCCCGGGGAGCTGTTTTTT. It codes for CASSARGGSPGELFF.

The chain carries TRBV30 and TRBJ1-1, with D possibly TRBD1 on 6 matching bases. Trimming cost V 3 bases and J 11 bases, with 13 bases left between them. Germline values: CDR1 GTSNPN, CDR2 SVGIG (reference sequence). The length of the CDR3 is 11 residues. In DNA, the CDR3 is TGTGCCTGGAGAGAAAACAGGGCGGCTTTCTTT. Translated: CAWRENRAAFF.

The sample holds a few counts of this clone. The CDR3 protein is CASSLDRVGTDTQYF. DNA of the CDR3: TGTGCCAGCAGCTTAGACAGGGTAGGAACAGATACGCAGTATTTT. The chain has TRBV5-6 and TRBJ2-3; TRBD1 agrees at 7 bases. The CDR3 runs to 15 residues. The junction had 6 bases not matched to a gene; V was cut back by 2 bases and J by 3 bases. Germline V gene lookup returns CDR1 SGHDT and CDR2 YYEEEE.

This chain links TRBV29-1 with TRBJ2-4; D call uncertain. Germline-derived CDR1 and CDR2 are SQVTM and ANQGSEA. The length of the CDR3 is 13 residues. Between the trimmed V and J ends, which lost 7 bases and 1 base, there was a span of 11 bases. DNA for the CDR3: TGCAGCGCCGTCCTACCTGCCAAAAACATTCAGTACTTC. Its protein is CSAVLPAKNIQYF.

J is TRBJ1-2 and V is TRBV6-5; 7 bases are a match to TRBD1. CDR3 size: 14 residues. Germline CDR1 reads MNHEY; CDR2 reads SVGAGI. Trimming removed 5 bases from V and 7 bases from J; junction bases left unmatched: 10. CDR3 protein: CASSLPGGLGGYTF. CDR3 bases: TGTGCCAGCAGTCTTCCAGGGGGATTGGGTGGCTACACCTTC.

The genes are TRBV30 and TRBJ2-3; D is perhaps TRBD2 (5 bases). Germline V gene sequence: CDR1 GTSNPN, CDR2 SVGIG (reference sequence). CDR3 length: 15 amino acids. The V and J ends lost 3 bases and 2 bases respectively, with 15 bases between them. The DNA for the CDR3 is TGTGCCTGGAGGTCTGGGCGGGTGAACACAGATACGCAGTATTTT. Protein: CAWRSGRVNTDTQYF.